The 31 T cell receptor beta chains in this list originate from one sample, sequenced in a study of blood T cell repertoires in COVID-19 (dated by TCRdb to the early 2020s). Library construction relied on the immunoSEQ multiplex PCR assay. TCRdb took this table from immuneACCESS and kept in-frame rearrangements with V and J called. Such tables lack part of the clones; where checked against another copy, unresolved V genes explain under half of the gap, and the rest is unexplained. For this sample the table gives under 80,000 clones, of which around 85% were detected only once. The ten largest clones represent approximately 15% of the sample. Sequenced: peripheral blood. The source is a man older than 75 in a cohort sampled during active COVID-19.

The chain recombines TRBV3-1 (or the pseudogene TRBV3-2) with TRBJ2-5; TRBD2 aligns across 13 bases. Germline loops: CDR1 LGHDT, CDR2 YNNKEL (reference sequence). CDR3 length equals 17 residues. The J segment lost 5 bases and the V segment lost 4 bases, leaving 10 bases of the junction unmatched. CDR3 DNA: TGTGCCAGCAGCCCAGGGACTAGCGGGGCCGTATGGGAGACCCAGTACTTC. As protein: CASSPGTSGAVWETQYF.

By share, this clone ranks as medium-sized. The chain combines TRBV2 with TRBJ2-7; D is possibly TRBD1 (6 bases). This CDR3 region has 15 residues. Trimming left V 6 bases short and J 6 bases short, with 21 bases between. The V gene's germline CDR1 is SNHLY and CDR2 FYNNEI. The CDR3, as DNA: TGTGCCAGCAGCCCCATCAGGCAGTTAGGGGGCGAGCAGTACTTC. Translation: CASSPIRQLGGEQYF.

The chain is built from TRBV7-3 and TRBJ2-3; TRBD1 might be the D (5 bases). The CDR3 sequence is 14 residues long. Trimming pared 0 bases from V and 4 bases from J, leaving 8 bases between. Germline-derived CDR1 and CDR2 are SGHTA and FQGTGA. The CDR3 DNA sequence: TGTGCCAGCAGCTTAACAACAGGCGCAGATACGCAGTATTTT. As protein: CASSLTTGADTQYF.

This clone was observed at least ten times. V and J are TRBV7-9 and TRBJ1-3; D not resolved. CDR1 and CDR2 (germline): SEHNR, FQNEAQ (reference sequence). There are 13 residues in the CDR3. Trimming left V 10 bases short and J 8 bases short, with 18 bases between. CDR3 loop: CATGVGRVDTIYF. CDR3 in DNA: TGTGCCACCGGGGTTGGTCGAGTGGACACCATATATTTT.

The chain recombines TRBV15 with TRBJ2-5; a weak D match, TRBD1 (6 bases). The V gene lost 0 bases and the J gene lost 2 bases, with 10 bases spanning the gap. This CDR3 is 15 amino acids long. CDR1 is LNHNV and CDR2 is YYDKDF in the germline V gene (reference sequence). The CDR3 here is CATSRDYRAQETQYF. Written as DNA, the CDR3 is TGTGCCACCAGCAGAGATTACAGGGCGCAAGAGACCCAGTACTTC.

In this sample, this clone turned up a few times. The rearrangement links TRBV5-1 to TRBJ2-7, with 16 positions matching TRBD2. This CDR3 is built from 14 residues. The germline V gene encodes CDR1 SGHRS and CDR2 YFSETQ. V lost 4 bases to trimming and J lost 11 bases; unmatched junction nucleotides: 6. The CDR3 reads CASSPGTSGGAEYF. The CDR3 DNA follows: TGCGCCAGCAGCCCGGGGACTAGCGGGGGGGCCGAGTACTTC.

The rearrangement uses TRBV19 and TRBJ2-2, with TRBD1 identical over 9 bases. In germline, CDR1 is LNHDA, CDR2 SQIVND (reference sequence). V gave up 5 bases and J gave up 2 bases; unmatched junction bases: 3. The CDR3 contains 15 residues. DNA for the CDR3: TGTGCCAGTAGTCAGGGACAGGGAAACACCGGGGAGCTGTTTTTT. As protein: CASSQGQGNTGELFF.

The rearrangement links TRBV19 to TRBJ2-7, with 7 bases that match TRBD2. Germline CDR1 LNHDA, CDR2 SQIVND (reference sequence). The CDR3 length is 16 residues. V was pared by 1 base and J by 0 bases, with 6 bases of the junction left unmatched. The CDR3 DNA sequence: TGTGCCAGTAGTATAGGGGGAGGGCGGAGCTCCTACGAGCAGTACTTC. It yields the protein CASSIGGGRSSYEQYF.

The chain is built from TRBV7-2 and TRBJ2-5; 11 nucleotides agree with TRBD1. V gave up 5 bases and J gave up 5 bases; unmatched junction bases: 19. CDR3 length: 19 residues. CDR1 is SGHTA, CDR2 FQGNSA, per germline. This CDR3 reads CASSPFPRTGGETVETQYF. DNA for the CDR3: TGTGCCAGCAGCCCCTTTCCGCGGACAGGGGGCGAAACTGTCGAGACCCAGTACTTC.

J is TRBJ2-5 and V is TRBV3-1 (or the pseudogene TRBV3-2); D perhaps matches TRBD1 (7 bases). This CDR3 has 16 amino acids. The V and J ends lost 3 bases and 6 bases respectively, with 20 bases between them. Germline V gene lookup returns CDR1 LGHDT and CDR2 YNNKEL (reference sequence). CDR3 sequence: CASSQGGQQSGKTQYF. As DNA, the CDR3 is TGTGCCAGCAGCCAGGGGGGACAGCAATCAGGGAAGACCCAGTACTTC.

The J gene is TRBJ1-2, the V gene TRBV7-9; perhaps TRBD1 as D (5 bases). With 2 bases removed from V and 2 bases from J, the gap between germline ends came to 6 bases. Germline lookup yields CDR1 SEHNR and CDR2 FQNEAQ (reference sequence). The CDR3 length is 13 residues. This chain's CDR3 is CASSLNRNYGYTF. Here the CDR3 DNA reads TGTGCCAGCAGCTTAAACAGGAACTATGGCTACACCTTC. The whole variable domain, filled in from reference TRBV7-9 and TRBJ1-2, reads DTGVSQNPRHKITKRGQNVTFRCDPISEHNRLYWYRQTLGQGPEFLTYFQNEAQLEKSRLLSDRFSAERPKGSFSTLEIQRTEQGDSAMYLCASSLNRNYGYTFGSGTRLTVV.

The chain uses TRBV10-3 and TRBJ1-3, with D possibly being TRBD1 (6 bases). The CDR3 runs 16 residues. Germline V gene lookup returns CDR1 ENHRY and CDR2 SYGVKD. With 11 bases removed from V and 0 bases from J, the gap between germline ends came to 20 bases. CDR3 nucleotide sequence: TGTGCCTGCTCAGCCCGACAGGCCAGCTCTGGAAACACCATATATTTT. Translation: CACSARQASSGNTIYF.

Here the CDR3 reads CASSWRDRVGDTGELFF. The CDR3 DNA sequence: TGTGCCAGCAGCTGGAGGGACAGGGTGGGAGACACCGGGGAGCTGTTTTTT. The chain recombines TRBV5-5 with TRBJ2-2, with TRBD1 identical over 9 bases. V gave up 3 bases and J gave up 3 bases; unmatched junction bases: 9. Germline CDR1 and CDR2: SGHKS and YYEKEE (reference sequence). The CDR3 is 17 amino acids.

The chain carries TRBV18 and TRBJ1-1; 9 bases align to TRBD1. Germline lookup yields CDR1 KGHSH and CDR2 LQKENI. This CDR3 region has 15 residues. The trim removed 0 bases at V and 1 base at J, leaving 0 bases unmatched. CDR3 residues: CASSPPDRGNTEAFF. CDR3 bases: TGTGCCAGCTCACCACCGGACAGGGGGAACACTGAAGCTTTCTTT. Supplemented by reference TRBV18 and TRBJ1-1, the full variable domain reads NAGVMQNPRHLVRRRGQEARLRCSPMKGHSHVYWYRQLPEEGLKFMVYLQKENIIDESGMPKERFSAEFPKEGPSILRIQQVVRGDSAAYFCASSPPDRGNTEAFFGQGTRLTVV.

The CDR3 protein is CASTVGGRPEQYV. The CDR3 DNA reads TGTGCCAGCACCGTTGGGGGCCGGCCCGAGCAGTACGTC. V is TRBV2 and J is TRBJ2-7; a weak D match, TRBD1 (6 bases). V was shortened by 7 bases and J by 6 bases, with 16 bases between the two germline ends. Germline CDR1 SNHLY, CDR2 FYNNEI. The CDR3 has 13 amino acids.

This clone showed up just once. The genes are TRBV6-5 and TRBJ1-3, with a weak D call TRBD1 (5 bases). Per germline, CDR1 MNHEY and CDR2 SVGAGI. The CDR3 contains 15 residues. Trimming removed 5 bases at V and 4 bases at J, with 15 bases between. CDR3: CASSLGGAGGNTIYF. Written as DNA, the CDR3 is TGTGCCAGCAGTCTGGGAGGGGCGGGGGGAAACACCATATATTTT.

CDR3 DNA: TGTGCCAGCAGACCGGACAGGGGAACCCATCAGCCCCAGCATTTT. Protein: CASRPDRGTHQPQHF. The chain uses TRBV7-2 and TRBJ1-5; 9 bases match TRBD1. CDR3 length: 15 residues. Trimming at V came to 6 bases and at J to 5 bases, leaving 8 bases not matched to a gene. Germline V gene sequence: CDR1 SGHTA, CDR2 FQGNSA.

This chain connects TRBV2 to TRBJ2-7, with D perhaps TRBD1 (5 bases). Per germline, CDR1 SNHLY and CDR2 FYNNEI. This CDR3 contains 12 residues. V lost 2 bases to trimming and J lost 4 bases, with 6 bases between them. As DNA, the CDR3 is TGTGCCAGCAGTGAACAGGGTTACGAGCAGTACGTC. Translated, it gives CASSEQGYEQYV.

The V and J genes are TRBV7-8 and TRBJ2-3; 7 nucleotides align to TRBD1. The CDR3 is 14 amino acids. Germline CDR1 and CDR2: SGHVS and FQNEAQ. With 5 bases clipped from V and 2 bases from J, the junction kept 4 bases outside the gene matches. The CDR3 spells CASSEGQITDTQYF. CDR3 bases: TGTGCCAGCAGCGAGGGACAGATCACAGATACGCAGTATTTT.

V and J are TRBV2 and TRBJ2-2, with TRBD1 matching 7 bases. CDR3 length: 14 amino acids. Unmatched junction bases numbered 10, after V lost 8 bases and J lost 7 bases. In germline, CDR1 is SNHLY, CDR2 FYNNEI. CDR3 bases: TGTGCCAGCTTAAGACAGGGTGATGGCGGGGAGCTGTTTTTT. Its protein is CASLRQGDGGELFF. Full variable domain (missing parts from reference TRBV2 and TRBJ2-2): EPEVTQTPSHQVTQMGQEVILRCVPISNHLYFYWYRQILGQKVEFLVSFYNNEISEKSEIFDDQFSVERPDGSNFTLKIRSTKLEDSAMYFCASLRQGDGGELFFGEGSRLTVL.

CDR3 in amino acids: CASSFVETNYGYTF. The CDR3 DNA follows: TGTGCCAGCAGCTTTGTGGAGACTAACTATGGCTACACCTTC. V is TRBV5-6 and J is TRBJ1-2; no clear D. The germline V gene has CDR1 SGHDT and CDR2 YYEEEE. The CDR3 spans 14 residues. V lost 2 bases, J lost 0 bases, and 8 bases lay in between.

In its sample, this clone was seen once. This rearrangement joins TRBV28 to TRBJ2-7, with unresolved D. Trimming left V 3 bases short and J 2 bases short, with 8 bases between. The CDR3 length is 13 residues. Per germline, CDR1 MDHEN and CDR2 SYDVKM. The CDR3: CASSFQNAYEQYV. The CDR3 DNA follows: TGTGCCAGCAGTTTTCAGAATGCCTACGAGCAGTACGTC.

The rearrangement joins TRBV9 to TRBJ2-6; D perhaps matches TRBD1 (5 bases). This CDR3 region has 15 residues. V lost 6 bases, J lost 0 bases, and 10 bases lay in between. Germline V CDR1 and CDR2: SGDLS, YYNGEE. The CDR3 sequence: CASTIDSSGANVLTF. The CDR3 coding sequence is TGTGCCAGCACCATCGACAGCTCTGGGGCCAACGTCCTGACTTTC. The full variable domain, its missing parts supplied by reference TRBV9 and TRBJ2-6, is DSGVTQTPKHLITATGQRVTLRCSPRSGDLSVYWYQQSLDQGLQFLIQYYNGEERAKGNILERFSAQQFPDLHSELNLSSLELGDSALYFCASTIDSSGANVLTFGAGSRLTVL.

This clone has a single count. This rearrangement joins TRBV6-5 to TRBJ2-7; D perhaps matches TRBD1 (5 bases). Germline V gene lookup returns CDR1 MNHEY and CDR2 SVGAGI. The CDR3 sequence is 12 residues long. Trimming took off 5 bases at V and 5 bases at J, with 10 bases between the two ends. As DNA, the CDR3 is TGTGCCAGCAGTCCCAGGGAAGACGAGCAGTACGTC. It encodes CASSPREDEQYV.

This chain joins TRBV5-1 and TRBJ2-3, with 7 bases aligning to TRBD1. The CDR3 runs to 16 residues. Trimming took 1 base from V and 1 from J; bases not matched to a gene: 6. CDR1 and CDR2 (germline): SGHRS, YFSETQ. CDR3 protein: CASSLKTDRGTDTQYF. CDR3 DNA sequence: TGCGCCAGCAGCTTGAAAACAGACAGGGGCACAGATACGCAGTATTTT.

The rearrangement joins TRBV2 to TRBJ1-4; 8 bases match TRBD1. Looked up from germline, CDR1 is SNHLY and CDR2 is FYNNEI. The V gene end was trimmed by 2 bases and the J gene end by 7 bases; junction bases not matched to a gene: 6. The CDR3 runs to 15 residues. The CDR3, as DNA: TGTGCCAGCAGTGAACAGGGGGCAATAGGTGAAAAACTGTTTTTT. Its translation is CASSEQGAIGEKLFF.

The CDR3 coding sequence is TGTGCCAGCAGTGAAGAGCTTCAGGGAGCGGGGGGGCAGACCCAGTACTTC. Amino acid sequence: CASSEELQGAGGQTQYF. This rearrangement joins TRBV6-1 to TRBJ2-5; 10 positions match TRBD2. This CDR3 comprises 17 residues. Trimming at V came to 1 base and at J to 6 bases, leaving 11 bases not matched to a gene. Germline V gene lookup returns CDR1 MNHNS and CDR2 SASEGT.

The chain joins TRBV5-1 to TRBJ2-7, with 7 bases identical to TRBD2. Trimming took 0 bases from V and 2 from J; bases not matched to a gene: 8. The CDR3 sequence is 16 residues long. CDR1 and CDR2 from the germline V gene are SGHRS and YFSETQ. Written as DNA, the CDR3 is TGCGCCAGCAGCTTGGGGGGGGGACTGCCTCCCTACGAGCAGTACTTC. Its translation: CASSLGGGLPPYEQYF.

This clone has more than one count but fewer than ten. V gene TRBV6-5 combines with J gene TRBJ2-1; TRBD1 is a possible D gene (6 bases). V was clipped by 5 bases and J by 5 bases, with 13 bases between them. The CDR3 is 14 residues long. The germline V gene has CDR1 MNHEY and CDR2 SVGAGI. The CDR3 reads CASSLPGTNNEQFF. As DNA, the CDR3 is TGTGCCAGCAGTCTACCCGGGACAAACAATGAGCAGTTCTTC.

This clone was detected once. The chain employs TRBV27 and TRBJ1-1; TRBD1 matches 9 bases. This CDR3 spans 16 amino acids. Germline CDR1 and CDR2: MNHEY and SMNVEV (reference sequence). V dropped 2 bases and J dropped 10; count of bases not matched to a gene: 14. The CDR3 loop reads CASSLKFGTGTSRAFF. CDR3 bases: TGTGCCAGCAGTTTAAAATTCGGGACAGGGACTTCGAGAGCTTTCTTT.

The chain uses TRBV18 and TRBJ2-7; 7 positions match TRBD1. The CDR3 totals 14 residues. V gave up 2 bases and J gave up 3 bases; unmatched junction bases: 4. Looked up from germline, CDR1 is KGHSH and CDR2 is LQKENI. CDR3 in DNA: TGTGCCAGCTCACCATCCGGGACAGTCTACGAGCAGTACTTC. As protein: CASSPSGTVYEQYF.